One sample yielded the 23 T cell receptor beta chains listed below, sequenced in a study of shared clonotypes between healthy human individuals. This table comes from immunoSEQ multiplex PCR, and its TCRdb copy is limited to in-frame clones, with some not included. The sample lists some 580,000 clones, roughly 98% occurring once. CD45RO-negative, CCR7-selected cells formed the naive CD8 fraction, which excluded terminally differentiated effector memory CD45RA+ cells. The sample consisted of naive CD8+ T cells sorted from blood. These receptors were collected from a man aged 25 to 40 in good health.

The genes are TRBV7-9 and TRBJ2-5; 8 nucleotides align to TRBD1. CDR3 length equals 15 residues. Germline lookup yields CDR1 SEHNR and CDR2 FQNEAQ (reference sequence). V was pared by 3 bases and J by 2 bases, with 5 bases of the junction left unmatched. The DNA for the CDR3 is TGTGCCAGCAGCTTCCAGACAGGGGCACAAGAGACCCAGTACTTC. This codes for CASSFQTGAQETQYF.

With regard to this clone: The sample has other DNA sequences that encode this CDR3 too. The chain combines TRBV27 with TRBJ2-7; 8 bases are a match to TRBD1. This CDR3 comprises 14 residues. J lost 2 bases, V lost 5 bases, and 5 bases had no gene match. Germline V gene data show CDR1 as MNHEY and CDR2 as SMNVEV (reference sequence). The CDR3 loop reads CASSPGQGAYEQYF. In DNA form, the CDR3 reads TGTGCCAGCAGTCCCGGACAGGGAGCCTACGAGCAGTACTTC.

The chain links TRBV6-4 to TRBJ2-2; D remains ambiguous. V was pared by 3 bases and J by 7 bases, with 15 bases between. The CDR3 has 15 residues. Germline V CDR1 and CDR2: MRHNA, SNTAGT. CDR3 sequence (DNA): TGTGCCAGCAGTGAGTGGGTCGGAGCCGGCGGGGAGCTGTTTTTT. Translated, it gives CASSEWVGAGGELFF.

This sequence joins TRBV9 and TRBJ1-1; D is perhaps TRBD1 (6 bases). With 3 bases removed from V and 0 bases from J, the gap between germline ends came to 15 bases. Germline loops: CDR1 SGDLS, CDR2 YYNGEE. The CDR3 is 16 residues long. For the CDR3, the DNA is TGTGCCAGCAGCGCCCGGGACACTACCTTGAACACTGAAGCTTTCTTT. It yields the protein CASSARDTTLNTEAFF.

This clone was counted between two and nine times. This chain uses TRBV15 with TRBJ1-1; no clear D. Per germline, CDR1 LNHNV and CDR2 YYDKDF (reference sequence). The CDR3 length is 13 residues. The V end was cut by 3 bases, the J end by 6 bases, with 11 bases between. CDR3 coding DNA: TGTGCCACCAGCAGGGATGTCGGATCTGAAGCTTTCTTT. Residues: CATSRDVGSEAFF.

This chain's CDR3 is CASSLFSGVGVNTEAFF. The CDR3 DNA reads TGTGCCAGCAGCTTATTTTCTGGGGTGGGGGTGAACACTGAAGCTTTCTTT. This chain links TRBV7-8 with TRBJ1-1, with D possibly being TRBD1 (5 bases). Germline V lookup: CDR1 SGHVS, CDR2 FQNEAQ. V was pared by 2 bases and J by 0 bases, with 16 bases between. This CDR3 is 17 amino acids long.

The CDR3 region has the DNA TGTGCCGGGCCCTCGCGGTACGAGCAGTACTTC. Translated: CAGPSRYEQYF. This sequence joins TRBV6-1 and TRBJ2-7; D gene ambiguous. Germline V lookup: CDR1 MNHNS, CDR2 SASEGT. The CDR3 sequence is 11 residues long. The V gene lost 11 bases and the J gene lost 4 bases, with 12 bases spanning the gap.

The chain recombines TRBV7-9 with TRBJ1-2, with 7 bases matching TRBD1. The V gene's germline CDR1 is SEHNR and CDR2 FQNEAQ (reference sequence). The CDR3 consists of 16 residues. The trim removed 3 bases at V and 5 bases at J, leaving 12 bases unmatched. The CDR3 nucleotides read TGTGCCAGCAGCTTCCTCGACGGGACAGCCGGTTATGGCTACACCTTC. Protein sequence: CASSFLDGTAGYGYTF.

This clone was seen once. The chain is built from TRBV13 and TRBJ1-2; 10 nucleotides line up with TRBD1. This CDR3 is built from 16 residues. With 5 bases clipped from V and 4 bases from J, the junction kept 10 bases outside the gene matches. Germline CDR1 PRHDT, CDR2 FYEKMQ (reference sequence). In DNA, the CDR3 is TGTGCCAGCAGCGGGGGGACAGGGGCTAGTCGCTATGGCTACACCTTC. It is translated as CASSGGTGASRYGYTF.

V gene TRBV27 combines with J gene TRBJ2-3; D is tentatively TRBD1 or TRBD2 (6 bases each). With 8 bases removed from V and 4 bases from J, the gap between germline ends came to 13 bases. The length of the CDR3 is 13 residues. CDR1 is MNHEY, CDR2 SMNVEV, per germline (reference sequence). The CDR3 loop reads CASGGGIPDTQYF. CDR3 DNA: TGTGCCAGCGGGGGCGGGATCCCAGATACGCAGTATTTT.

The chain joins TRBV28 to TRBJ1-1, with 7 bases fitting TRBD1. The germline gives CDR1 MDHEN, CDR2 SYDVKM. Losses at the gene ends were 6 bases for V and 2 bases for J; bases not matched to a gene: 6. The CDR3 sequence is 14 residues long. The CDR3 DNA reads TGTGCCAGCAGACTCGACAGGGTAAACACTGAAGCTTTCTTT. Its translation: CASRLDRVNTEAFF.

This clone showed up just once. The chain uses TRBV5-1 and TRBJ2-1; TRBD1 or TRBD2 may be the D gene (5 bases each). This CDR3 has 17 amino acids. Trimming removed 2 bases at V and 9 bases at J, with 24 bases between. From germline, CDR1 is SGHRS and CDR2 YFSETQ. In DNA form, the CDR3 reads TGCGCCAGCAGCTTCATTCCCGGGACGTATCTATCCACTGAGCAGTTCTTC. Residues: CASSFIPGTYLSTEQFF. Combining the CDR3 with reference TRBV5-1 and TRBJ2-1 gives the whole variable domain KAGVTQTPRYLIKTRGQQVTLSCSPISGHRSVSWYQQTPGQGLQFLFEYFSETQRNKGNFPGRFSGRQFSNSRSEMNVSTLELGDSALYLCASSFIPGTYLSTEQFFGPGTRLTVL.

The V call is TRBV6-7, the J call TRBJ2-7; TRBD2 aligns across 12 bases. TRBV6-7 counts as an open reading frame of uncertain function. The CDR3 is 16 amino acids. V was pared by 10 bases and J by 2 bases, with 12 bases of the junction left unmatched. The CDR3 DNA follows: TGTGCCACCCAGCGGACTAGCGGGAAAATTACCTACGAGCAGTACTTC. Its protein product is CATQRTSGKITYEQYF.

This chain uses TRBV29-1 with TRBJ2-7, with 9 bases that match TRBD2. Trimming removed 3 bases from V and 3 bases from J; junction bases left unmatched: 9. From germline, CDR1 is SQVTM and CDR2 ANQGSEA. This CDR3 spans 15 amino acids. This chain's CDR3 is CSVEALAGEGYEQYF. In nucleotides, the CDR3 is TGCAGCGTTGAGGCCTTAGCGGGAGAGGGCTACGAGCAGTACTTC.

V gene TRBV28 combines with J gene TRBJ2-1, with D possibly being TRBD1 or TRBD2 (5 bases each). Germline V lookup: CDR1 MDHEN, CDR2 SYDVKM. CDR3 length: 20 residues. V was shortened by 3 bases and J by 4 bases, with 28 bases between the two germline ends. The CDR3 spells CASSLEPTLTGTVDYNEQFF. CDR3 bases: TGTGCCAGCAGTTTGGAGCCGACCTTAACCGGGACGGTGGATTACAATGAGCAGTTCTTC.

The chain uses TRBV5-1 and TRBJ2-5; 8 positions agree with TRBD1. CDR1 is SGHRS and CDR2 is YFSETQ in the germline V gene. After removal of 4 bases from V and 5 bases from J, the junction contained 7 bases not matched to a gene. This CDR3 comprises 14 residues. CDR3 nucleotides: TGCGCCAGCAGCCCCTGGACAGGGAGGGAGACCCAGTACTTC. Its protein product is CASSPWTGRETQYF.

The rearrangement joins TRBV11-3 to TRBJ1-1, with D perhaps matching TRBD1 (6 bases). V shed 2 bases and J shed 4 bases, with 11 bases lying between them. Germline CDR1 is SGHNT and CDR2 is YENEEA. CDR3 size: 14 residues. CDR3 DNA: TGTGCCAGCAGCTTAAGGGGGGCGAGCACTGAAGCTTTCTTT. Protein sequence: CASSLRGASTEAFF.

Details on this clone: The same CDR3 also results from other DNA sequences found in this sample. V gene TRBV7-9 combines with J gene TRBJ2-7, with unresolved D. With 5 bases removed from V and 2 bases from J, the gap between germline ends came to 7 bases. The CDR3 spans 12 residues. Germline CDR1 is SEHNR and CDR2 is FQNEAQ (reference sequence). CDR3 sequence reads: CASSPDPYEQYF. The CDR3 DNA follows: TGTGCCAGCAGCCCCGATCCCTACGAGCAGTACTTC.

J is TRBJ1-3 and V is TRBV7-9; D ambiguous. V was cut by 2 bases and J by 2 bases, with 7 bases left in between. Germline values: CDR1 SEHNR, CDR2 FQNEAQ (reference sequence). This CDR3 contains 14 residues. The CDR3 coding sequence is TGTGCCAGCAGCTTAAGCACAGCTGGAAACACCATATATTTT. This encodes CASSLSTAGNTIYF.

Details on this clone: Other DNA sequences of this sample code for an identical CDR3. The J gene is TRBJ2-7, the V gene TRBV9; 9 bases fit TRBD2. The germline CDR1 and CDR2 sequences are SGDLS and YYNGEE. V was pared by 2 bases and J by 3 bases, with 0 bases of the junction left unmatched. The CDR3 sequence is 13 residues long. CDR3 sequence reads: CASSVSGGYEQYF. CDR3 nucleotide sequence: TGTGCCAGCAGCGTTAGCGGGGGCTACGAGCAGTACTTC.

The CDR3 protein is CSGLDPDYNEQFF. The CDR3 nucleotides read TGCAGCGGACTAGATCCGGACTACAATGAGCAGTTCTTC. The genes are TRBV29-1 and TRBJ2-1; TRBD2 is a possible D gene (6 bases). CDR1 and CDR2 from the germline V gene are SQVTM and ANQGSEA. Trimming took off 7 bases at V and 3 bases at J, with 13 bases between the two ends. The CDR3 has 13 residues.

DNA for the CDR3: TGTGCCAGCAGCTTCGGACACGACGAGGACGAGCAGTACTTC. Protein: CASSFGHDEDEQYF. V is TRBV11-2 and J is TRBJ2-7, with a possible D match to TRBD1 (5 bases). The CDR3 consists of 14 residues. Per the germline V gene, CDR1 is SGHAT and CDR2 is FQNNGV. Trimming took off 3 bases at V and 5 bases at J, with 14 bases between the two ends.

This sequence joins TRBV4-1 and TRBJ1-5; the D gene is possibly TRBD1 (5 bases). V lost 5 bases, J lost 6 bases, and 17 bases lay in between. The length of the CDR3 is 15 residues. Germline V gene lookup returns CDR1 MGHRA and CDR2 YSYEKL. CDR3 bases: TGCGCCAGCAGCGGAGAGCGCGGGGCTTTTCAGCCCCAGCATTTT. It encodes CASSGERGAFQPQHF.